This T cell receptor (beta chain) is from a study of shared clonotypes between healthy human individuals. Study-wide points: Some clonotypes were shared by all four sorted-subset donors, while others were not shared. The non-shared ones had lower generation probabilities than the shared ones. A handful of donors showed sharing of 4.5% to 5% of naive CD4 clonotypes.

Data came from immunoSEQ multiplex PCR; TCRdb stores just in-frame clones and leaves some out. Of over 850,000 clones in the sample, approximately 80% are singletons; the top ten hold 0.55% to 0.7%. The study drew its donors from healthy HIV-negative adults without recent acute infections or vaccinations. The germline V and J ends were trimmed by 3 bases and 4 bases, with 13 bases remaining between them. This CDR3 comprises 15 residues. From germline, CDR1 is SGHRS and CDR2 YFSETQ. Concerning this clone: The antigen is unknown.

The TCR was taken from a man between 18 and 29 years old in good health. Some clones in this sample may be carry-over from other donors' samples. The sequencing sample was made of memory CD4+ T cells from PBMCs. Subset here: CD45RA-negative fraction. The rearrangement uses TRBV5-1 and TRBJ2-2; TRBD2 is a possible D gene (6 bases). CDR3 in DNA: TGCGCCAGCAGCTACCGACTAGTGAGCACCGGGGAGCTGTTTTTT. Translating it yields CASSYRLVSTGELFF.